This passage covers 21 T cell receptor beta chains from one sample sequenced in a study of cytomegalovirus exposure and HLA in healthy donors. Method: immunoSEQ multiplex PCR; TCRdb's copy keeps in-frame clones and lacks some. This table holds roughly 280,000 clones, around 86% found once. The source material was PBMCs. These receptor sequences come from a woman aged 18-29 years in good health and CMV-seronegative.

The chain combines TRBV7-9 with TRBJ2-3; tentatively, D is TRBD2 (6 bases). From germline, CDR1 is SEHNR and CDR2 FQNEAQ (reference sequence). This CDR3 contains 13 residues. V was shortened by 3 bases and J by 3 bases, with 7 bases between the two germline ends. CDR3 sequence: CASSLEGTDTQYF. The CDR3 region has the DNA TGTGCCAGCAGCTTGGAGGGGACAGATACGCAGTATTTT.

This clone has only a few counts. This rearrangement joins TRBV14 to TRBJ1-6, with 7 bases that match TRBD1. Trimming cost V 3 bases and J 3 bases; bases outside gene matches: 2. Germline CDR1 is SGHDN and CDR2 is FVKESK. The CDR3 is made up of 15 amino acids. Here the CDR3 reads CASSHGTVYNSPLHF. Here the CDR3 DNA reads TGTGCCAGCAGCCACGGGACAGTCTATAATTCACCCCTCCACTTT.

This sequence joins TRBV9 and TRBJ2-4; no clear D gene. Germline V CDR1 and CDR2: SGDLS, YYNGEE. V lost 0 bases to trimming and J lost 10 bases, with 8 bases between them. The CDR3 sequence is 12 residues long. CDR3 coding DNA: TGTGCCAGCAGCGTAGATGCGAGGATTCAGTACTTC. It encodes CASSVDARIQYF. Combining the CDR3 with reference TRBV9 and TRBJ2-4 gives the whole variable domain DSGVTQTPKHLITATGQRVTLRCSPRSGDLSVYWYQQSLDQGLQFLIQYYNGEERAKGNILERFSAQQFPDLHSELNLSSLELGDSALYFCASSVDARIQYFGAGTRLSVL.

V usage is TRBV28 and J usage is TRBJ2-7, with D perhaps TRBD2 (6 bases). Germline V gene data show CDR1 as MDHEN and CDR2 as SYDVKM. CDR3 length: 16 residues. The V gene lost 6 bases and the J gene lost 2 bases, with 20 bases spanning the gap. CDR3 nucleotides: TGTGCCAGCAGCCACTCCCCCCGGGGGAAAGCCTACGAGCAGTACTTC. Encoded protein: CASSHSPRGKAYEQYF.

The chain links TRBV6-6 to TRBJ1-3; TRBD1 is a possible D gene (6 bases). This CDR3 has 14 residues. V lost 5 bases and J lost 4, with 12 bases in between. Germline V gene sequence: CDR1 MNHNY, CDR2 SVGAGI (reference sequence). The CDR3 reads CASSGRGFGNTIYF. The CDR3 DNA follows: TGTGCCAGCAGTGGCAGGGGATTCGGAAACACCATATATTTT.

This chain links TRBV10-3 with TRBJ1-5; 11 bases agree with TRBD1. Unmatched junction bases numbered 9, after V lost 10 bases and J lost 4 bases. From germline, CDR1 is ENHRY and CDR2 SYGVKD. CDR3 size: 15 residues. The CDR3 coding sequence is TGTGCCACCCATACCGGGACAGGGGGGAATCAGCCCCAGCATTTT. Protein sequence: CATHTGTGGNQPQHF.

The chain carries TRBV27 and TRBJ1-6; TRBD1 matches 10 bases. CDR3 length equals 15 residues. Trimming took 2 bases from V and 7 from J; bases not matched to a gene: 2. The germline V gene encodes CDR1 MNHEY and CDR2 SMNVEV (reference sequence). CDR3 DNA: TGTGCCAGCAGTTTAGTGGGACAGGGGAATTCACCCCTCCACTTT. Its protein product is CASSLVGQGNSPLHF.

The V gene is TRBV7-2, the J gene TRBJ2-7; TRBD1 matches at 7 bases. Germline V gives CDR1 SGHTA, CDR2 FQGNSA. The CDR3 runs to 14 residues. V lost 7 bases to trimming and J lost 6 bases; unmatched junction nucleotides: 12. CDR3 sequence: CASKQTGPTPEQYF. The CDR3 DNA sequence: TGTGCCAGCAAACAGACAGGGCCAACGCCCGAGCAGTACTTC. Together with reference TRBV7-2 and TRBJ2-7, the CDR3 gives the full variable domain: GAGVSQSPSNKVTEKGKDVELRCDPISGHTALYWYRQSLGQGLEFLIYFQGNSAPDKSGLPSDRFSAERTGGSVSTLTIQRTQQEDSAVYLCASKQTGPTPEQYFGPGTRLTVT.

The CDR3 region has the DNA TGTGCCAGCAGCCCAAGTAGTATCCGGGGAGACGATCAGCCCCAGCATTTT. Protein product: CASSPSSIRGDDQPQHF. The rearrangement links TRBV7-2 to TRBJ1-5; D remains unclear. The CDR3 extends over 17 amino acids. Germline V gene lookup returns CDR1 SGHTA and CDR2 FQGNSA. Trimming took 5 bases from V and 5 from J, leaving 22 bases between them.

The chain has TRBV28 and TRBJ2-5, with 10 bases aligning to TRBD2. Trimming at V came to 1 base and at J to 1 base, leaving 12 bases not matched to a gene. Looked up from germline, CDR1 is MDHEN and CDR2 is SYDVKM. This CDR3 region has 19 residues. The DNA for the CDR3 is TGTGCCAGCAGTTTATCCCCCTATAGCGGGGGGACATCCCAAGAGACCCAGTACTTC. Translated, it gives CASSLSPYSGGTSQETQYF.

This rearrangement joins TRBV28 to TRBJ2-3; a weak D match, TRBD1 (5 bases). Germline V CDR1 and CDR2: MDHEN, SYDVKM. The CDR3 sequence is 14 residues long. Trimming removed 7 bases from V and 1 base from J, with 12 bases in between. In DNA, the CDR3 is TGTGCCAGCACTAAGGGGCCTCGCACAGATACGCAGTATTTT. This translates into CASTKGPRTDTQYF. The full variable domain, in which reference TRBV28 and TRBJ2-3 provide the parts outside the CDR3, is DVKVTQSSRYLVKRTGEKVFLECVQDMDHENMFWYRQDPGLGLRLIYFSYDVKMKEKGDIPEGYSVSREKKERFSLILESASTNQTSMYLCASTKGPRTDTQYFGPGTRLTVL.

This chain's CDR3 is CASSPSGVAIWETQYF. In DNA, the CDR3 is TGCGCCAGCAGCCCCTCCGGGGTCGCTATTTGGGAGACCCAGTACTTC. The chain couples TRBV5-1 to TRBJ2-5; D perhaps matches TRBD2 (5 bases). The CDR3 runs 16 residues. Germline-derived CDR1 and CDR2 are SGHRS and YFSETQ. V was clipped by 4 bases and J by 5 bases, with 21 bases between them. Complete variable domain (other parts from reference TRBV5-1 and TRBJ2-5): KAGVTQTPRYLIKTRGQQVTLSCSPISGHRSVSWYQQTPGQGLQFLFEYFSETQRNKGNFPGRFSGRQFSNSRSEMNVSTLELGDSALYLCASSPSGVAIWETQYFGPGTRLLVL.

The chain has TRBV6-4 and TRBJ2-2, with 7 nucleotides matching TRBD1. V lost 6 bases and J lost 6; bases outside the gene matches: 4. The CDR3 runs 13 residues. Germline V gives CDR1 MRHNA, CDR2 SNTAGT. This chain's CDR3 is CASRVTGSGELFF. The CDR3 region has the DNA TGTGCCAGCAGGGTGACAGGGTCCGGGGAGCTGTTTTTT.

V usage is TRBV12-5 and J usage is TRBJ1-5, with 10 positions matching TRBD1. CDR3 size: 16 residues. V was clipped by 1 base and J by 6 bases; unmatched bases: 6. The germline V gene encodes CDR1 LGHNT and CDR2 FRNRAP. The CDR3 here is CASGLAGQGVGQPQHF. CDR3 nucleotide sequence: TGTGCTAGTGGTTTGGCCGGACAGGGGGTGGGTCAGCCCCAGCATTTT. Combining the CDR3 with reference TRBV12-5 and TRBJ1-5 gives the whole variable domain DARVTQTPRHKVTEMGQEVTMRCQPILGHNTVFWYRQTMMQGLELLAYFRNRAPLDDSGMPKDRFSAEMPDATLATLKIQPSEPRDSAVYFCASGLAGQGVGQPQHFGDGTRLSIL.

V gene TRBV5-6 combines with J gene TRBJ2-5; 13 nucleotides line up with TRBD2. The CDR3 covers 18 residues. V gave up 3 bases and J gave up 6 bases; unmatched junction bases: 14. CDR1 is SGHDT, CDR2 YYEEEE, per germline. The CDR3 nucleotides are TGTGCCAGCAGCTCGACTAGCGGGGGGCTAACCCCCGGGCAGACCCAGTACTTC. This sequence encodes CASSSTSGGLTPGQTQYF.

For the CDR3, the DNA is TGCGCCAGCACAGAATCTGGGGGCATTTCAGATACGCAGTATTTT. This translates into CASTESGGISDTQYF. V gene TRBV5-1 combines with J gene TRBJ2-3, with D maybe TRBD1 (6 bases). With 6 bases removed from V and 4 bases from J, the gap between germline ends came to 18 bases. Germline V gives CDR1 SGHRS, CDR2 YFSETQ. There are 15 residues in the CDR3.

V usage is TRBV27 and J usage is TRBJ2-5; D remains ambiguous. The length of the CDR3 is 14 residues. Per the germline V gene, CDR1 is MNHEY and CDR2 is SMNVEV (reference sequence). V was shortened by 0 bases and J by 3 bases, with 8 bases between the two germline ends. The CDR3 DNA follows: TGTGCCAGCAGTTTATCAGGAGAGGAAGAGACCCAGTACTTC. Residues: CASSLSGEEETQYF.

The V call is TRBV6-5, the J call TRBJ1-2; TRBD1 might be the D (6 bases). The CDR3 is 16 residues long. With 0 bases removed from V and 0 bases from J, the gap between germline ends came to 11 bases. CDR1 is MNHEY, CDR2 SVGAGI, per germline. Here the CDR3 DNA reads TGTGCCAGCAGTTACTCGAGGGGGACATCTAACTATGGCTACACCTTC. Its protein product is CASSYSRGTSNYGYTF.

This sequence joins TRBV9 and TRBJ2-1; TRBD2 aligns across 7 bases. Germline CDR1 is SGDLS and CDR2 is YYNGEE. V trimming: 2 bases; J trimming: 5 bases; junction bases outside the gene matches: 7. The CDR3 runs to 15 residues. The CDR3 sequence: CASSVPPGRNNEQFF. The DNA of the CDR3 is TGTGCCAGCAGCGTCCCCCCCGGGAGGAACAATGAGCAGTTCTTC.

The V and J genes are TRBV28 and TRBJ1-1, with 8 bases identical to TRBD1. V lost 5 bases to trimming and J lost 3 bases; unmatched junction nucleotides: 5. Germline values: CDR1 MDHEN, CDR2 SYDVKM. The CDR3 sequence is 14 residues long. This CDR3 reads CASSPGTGDTEAFF. In DNA, the CDR3 is TGTGCCAGCAGTCCTGGGACAGGTGACACTGAAGCTTTCTTT.

The sample holds a few counts of this clone. This CDR3 reads CASSKDRGLGGYTF. The CDR3 DNA follows: TGTGCCAGCAGCAAGGACAGGGGGTTGGGTGGCTACACCTTC. The chain carries TRBV12-1 and TRBJ1-2; the table names TRBD1, a call not compared with the DNA. TRBV12-1 constitutes a pseudogene. CDR3 length: 14 amino acids.